These 27 T cell receptor beta chains share one sample of origin, sequenced in a study of PD-1 blockade in classical Hodgkin lymphoma. Every patient was affected by relapse after autologous stem cell transplantation, while exposure to brentuximab vedotin was not uniform. Measured with immunoSEQ multiplex PCR; TCRdb has only the in-frame clones, and not every one. The repertoire holds just over 35,000 clones, with roughly three quarters as singletons. The sample in question was peripheral blood mononuclear cells (PBMCs), obtained before the second cycle of nivolumab. The origin of the receptors is a human donor with classical Hodgkin lymphoma.

The chain couples TRBV6-6 to TRBJ2-5; 8 nucleotides match TRBD2. The CDR3 is 14 amino acids. CDR1 MNHNY and CDR2 SVGAGI come from the germline V gene (reference sequence). The V and J ends lost 2 bases and 4 bases, in that order; junction bases with no gene match: 3. CDR3 sequence: CASSYSGGGETQYF. In nucleotides, the CDR3 is TGTGCCAGCAGTTACAGCGGGGGCGGAGAGACCCAGTACTTC.

The rearrangement uses TRBV5-8 and TRBJ2-1, with 9 positions matching TRBD2. Trimming took 4 bases from V and 9 from J; bases not matched to a gene: 14. Germline CDR1 SGHTS, CDR2 YDEGEE. This CDR3 contains 16 residues. CDR3 in DNA: TGTGCCAGCAGCCCGGACCTAGCGGGGCGTTTACGTGAGCAGTTCTTC. Residues: CASSPDLAGRLREQFF.

For this clone: One end of the junction varies from germline; a read error may be responsible. The chain recombines TRBV28 with TRBJ2-1; 10 nucleotides match TRBD2. CDR1 is MDHEN and CDR2 is SYDVKM in the germline V gene. This CDR3 has 15 residues. The CDR3 DNA reads as TGCGCGGCGGGGGAGGCTAGCGGGAGCCCGGATGAGCAGTTCTTC. This encodes CAAGEASGSPDEQFF.

This chain links TRBV28 with TRBJ2-7; 10 nucleotides agree with TRBD2. In germline, CDR1 is MDHEN, CDR2 SYDVKM. Trimming removed 5 bases from V and 5 bases from J; junction bases left unmatched: 12. The CDR3 is made up of 16 amino acids. The CDR3: CASSTQREGRRDEQYF. In nucleotides, the CDR3 is TGTGCCAGCAGTACCCAGCGGGAGGGCCGGCGGGACGAGCAGTACTTC.

The gene calls are TRBV7-2 and TRBJ1-1, with TRBD1 matching 7 bases. V gave up 1 base and J gave up 0 bases; unmatched junction bases: 8. This CDR3 spans 17 amino acids. Germline V gives CDR1 SGHTA, CDR2 FQGNSA. Written as DNA, the CDR3 is TGTGCCAGCAGCTTAGTCGGGACAGCTAAATTGAACACTGAAGCTTTCTTT. Protein product: CASSLVGTAKLNTEAFF.

This clone was observed a handful of times. The chain links TRBV20-1 to TRBJ1-2, with a possible D match to TRBD1 (6 bases). Per germline, CDR1 DFQATT and CDR2 SNEGSKA (reference sequence). Trimming took off 5 bases at V and 4 bases at J, with 8 bases between the two ends. The CDR3 length is 11 residues. CDR3 sequence: CSAADSYGYTF. The CDR3 bases are TGCAGTGCTGCGGACAGCTATGGCTACACCTTC.

J is TRBJ2-2 and V is TRBV6-5; perhaps TRBD1 as D (5 bases). CDR3 size: 14 residues. Germline V gives CDR1 MNHEY, CDR2 SVGAGI. The V and J ends lost 5 bases and 4 bases respectively, with 11 bases between them. The DNA of the CDR3 is TGTGCCAGCAGTGGGGCTTATCGCACCGGGGAGCTGTTTTTT. It translates to CASSGAYRTGELFF.

This clone was observed a few times. The chain carries TRBV5-8 and TRBJ1-4; D gene uncertain. Trimming left V 1 base short and J 3 bases short, with 7 bases between. Per the germline V gene, CDR1 is SGHTS and CDR2 is YDEGEE. The CDR3 has 14 amino acids. The CDR3 DNA is TGTGCCAGCAGCTTGAGGTTGGCTAATGAAAAACTGTTTTTT. Protein sequence: CASSLRLANEKLFF.

This sequence joins TRBV28 and TRBJ1-1; TRBD1 matches 8 bases. This CDR3 contains 12 residues. V was pared by 6 bases and J by 3 bases, with 0 bases of the junction left unmatched. Germline V gene sequence: CDR1 MDHEN, CDR2 SYDVKM. The CDR3 is CASRQGDTEAFF. CDR3 nucleotide sequence: TGTGCCAGCAGACAGGGGGACACTGAAGCTTTCTTT. The full variable domain, its missing parts supplied by reference TRBV28 and TRBJ1-1, is DVKVTQSSRYLVKRTGEKVFLECVQDMDHENMFWYRQDPGLGLRLIYFSYDVKMKEKGDIPEGYSVSREKKERFSLILESASTNQTSMYLCASRQGDTEAFFGQGTRLTVV.

CDR3 nucleotides: TGTGCCATCAGTGGAGGGGTCACTGAAGCTTTCTTT. Translated: CAISGGVTEAFF. The V call is TRBV10-3, the J call TRBJ1-1, with a possible D match to TRBD1 (5 bases). Trimming pared 4 bases from V and 4 bases from J, leaving 7 bases between. The germline V gene encodes CDR1 ENHRY and CDR2 SYGVKD. The CDR3 totals 12 residues.

The CDR3 DNA is TGTGCCAGCAGCTTACAGGGCGCCGGGGAGCTGTTTTTT. It is translated as CASSLQGAGELFF. The rearrangement uses TRBV7-9 and TRBJ2-2; D possibly corresponds to TRBD1 (5 bases). Germline CDR1 and CDR2: SEHNR and FQNEAQ (reference sequence). The CDR3 consists of 13 residues. Trimming pared 2 bases from V and 6 bases from J, leaving 7 bases between.

The chain recombines TRBV5-4 with TRBJ1-5; no clear D gene. Trimming stripped 4 bases from V and 4 bases from J, with 30 bases between. The germline V gene has CDR1 SGHNT and CDR2 YYREEE (reference sequence). The CDR3 runs 20 residues. The CDR3 DNA is TGTGCCAGCAGCCCCGCTAATATCTCGTACTTGAGACTAGGGAATCAGCCCCAGCATTTT. The encoded protein is CASSPANISYLRLGNQPQHF.

The chain uses TRBV4-3 and TRBJ1-5, with D unresolved. The CDR3 sequence is 14 residues long. The V gene lost 0 bases and the J gene lost 9 bases, with 12 bases spanning the gap. The germline V gene has CDR1 LGHNA and CDR2 YSLEER. CDR3 amino acids: CASSQDWDGVPQHF. In DNA, the CDR3 is TGCGCCAGCAGCCAAGATTGGGATGGTGTGCCCCAGCATTTT.

This clone was counted a few times. This chain joins TRBV30 and TRBJ1-5; 7 positions agree with TRBD1. The ends lost 5 bases at V and 6 bases at J; junction bases unmatched: 4. The V gene's germline CDR1 is GTSNPN and CDR2 SVGIG (reference sequence). This CDR3 has 12 residues. As DNA, the CDR3 is TGTGCCTGGGATACAGGGGCTCAGCCCCAGCATTTT. This translates into CAWDTGAQPQHF.

There are a few counts of this clone. The chain couples TRBV5-1 to TRBJ1-2, with 10 nucleotides matching TRBD1. The CDR3 contains 14 residues. CDR1 and CDR2 from the germline V gene are SGHRS and YFSETQ. V gave up 4 bases and J gave up 2 bases; unmatched junction bases: 2. The DNA for the CDR3 is TGCGCCAGCAGCACGGGACAGGGGAACTATGGCTACACCTTC. Its protein is CASSTGQGNYGYTF.

The J gene is TRBJ2-2, the V gene TRBV7-2; possibly TRBD2 for D (5 bases). Trimming took 5 bases from V and 6 from J, leaving 13 bases between them. The CDR3 has 14 amino acids. The germline V gene encodes CDR1 SGHTA and CDR2 FQGNSA. This chain's CDR3 is CASSPPNSAGELFF. CDR3 nucleotide sequence: TGTGCCAGCAGCCCTCCAAATAGCGCCGGGGAGCTGTTTTTT.

The J gene is TRBJ1-2, the V gene TRBV4-1; D call uncertain. V lost 4 bases to trimming and J lost 4 bases, with 13 bases between them. The CDR3 contains 14 residues. Germline V gene lookup returns CDR1 MGHRA and CDR2 YSYEKL. CDR3 bases: TGCGCCAGCAGCCGGAAGCAGGATAGCTATGGCTACACCTTC. Its protein product is CASSRKQDSYGYTF.

This clone showed up just once. The chain has TRBV5-1 and TRBJ2-3; D may be TRBD2 (6 bases). CDR3 length: 14 amino acids. The germline CDR1 and CDR2 sequences are SGHRS and YFSETQ. V lost 2 bases and J 4 bases, leaving 11 bases between the germline ends. CDR3 in DNA: TGCGCCAGCAGCTTTCGACTAGTAGCAGATACGCAGTATTTT. It is translated as CASSFRLVADTQYF.

The rearrangement links TRBV7-3 to TRBJ1-3; D remains ambiguous. The germline CDR1 and CDR2 sequences are SGHTA and FQGTGA. V was pared by 1 base and J by 4 bases, with 5 bases between. The CDR3 is 13 amino acids. The CDR3 loop is CASSLNRGNTIYF. The CDR3 DNA follows: TGTGCCAGCAGCTTAAATAGGGGAAACACCATATATTTT.

J is TRBJ2-1 and V is TRBV5-1, with TRBD2 matching 9 bases. This CDR3 is 13 amino acids long. In germline, CDR1 is SGHRS, CDR2 YFSETQ. V was pared by 4 bases and J by 9 bases, with 5 bases of the junction left unmatched. The CDR3 DNA reads TGCGCCAGCAGCGGGACTAGCAACATTGAGCAGTTCTTC. Translated, it gives CASSGTSNIEQFF.

V usage is TRBV28 and J usage is TRBJ2-5, with a possible D match to TRBD1 (5 bases). Germline CDR1 MDHEN, CDR2 SYDVKM. This CDR3 is 15 amino acids long. Trimming removed 1 base from V and 3 bases from J, with 12 bases in between. CDR3 region: CASSLSRRQKETQYF. CDR3 coding DNA: TGTGCCAGCAGTTTATCCCGTCGACAGAAAGAGACCCAGTACTTC.

V and J are TRBV6-5 and TRBJ1-2; D possibly corresponds to TRBD1 (5 bases). Germline V gene lookup returns CDR1 MNHEY and CDR2 SVGAGI. The V end lost 6 bases, the J end lost 4 bases, and 12 bases lay between the germline ends. The CDR3 spans 13 residues. For the CDR3, the DNA is TGTGCCAGCAGCCCCACAGGTCCCTATGGCTACACCTTC. Translation gives CASSPTGPYGYTF.

The genes are TRBV11-2 and TRBJ2-1, with 7 positions matching TRBD1. The V and J ends lost 7 bases and 4 bases, in that order; junction bases with no gene match: 10. Germline lookup yields CDR1 SGHAT and CDR2 FQNNGV. The CDR3 consists of 15 residues. The CDR3: CASTKGGRLYNEQFF. In DNA form, the CDR3 reads TGTGCCAGCACCAAAGGGGGCCGTCTTTACAATGAGCAGTTCTTC.

This rearrangement joins TRBV7-2 to TRBJ1-1; D might be TRBD1 (5 bases). The CDR3 has 14 residues. Trimming shortened V by 5 bases and J by 1 base, and 11 bases separated the two germline ends. Per the germline V gene, CDR1 is SGHTA and CDR2 is FQGNSA. CDR3 protein: CASSTNQGNTEAFF. The CDR3 DNA reads TGTGCCAGCAGCACAAACCAGGGGAACACTGAAGCTTTCTTT.

This clone was seen just once. The chain carries TRBV10-3 and TRBJ2-3; 11 nucleotides agree with TRBD2. Germline values: CDR1 ENHRY, CDR2 SYGVKD. J was trimmed by 7 bases and V by 5 bases; bases with no gene match: 5. The CDR3 runs to 14 residues. In nucleotides, the CDR3 is TGTGCCATCAGTCTAGCGGGGGGCTCAAATACGCAGTATTTT. It translates to CAISLAGGSNTQYF.

There are a few counts of this clone. Here the CDR3 reads CASSQVYRLAEDEQFF. CDR3 bases: TGTGCCAGCAGCCAAGTTTACCGACTAGCTGAGGATGAGCAGTTCTTC. The rearrangement uses TRBV4-2 and TRBJ2-1; the match to TRBD2 covers 7 bases. CDR1 LGHNA and CDR2 YNFKEQ come from the germline V gene. The CDR3 runs to 16 residues. V was pared by 1 base and J by 8 bases, with 11 bases of the junction left unmatched.

This chain uses TRBV27 with TRBJ1-3; no firm D call. The CDR3 is 16 amino acids. Germline CDR1 is MNHEY and CDR2 is SMNVEV (reference sequence). Trimming took off 2 bases at V and 2 bases at J, with 13 bases between the two ends. For the CDR3, the DNA is TGTGCCAGCAGTTTAATCCTCCCCGAAGCTGGAAACACCATATATTTT. It codes for CASSLILPEAGNTIYF.